Given below is one T cell receptor beta chain in context. This clone was seen just once. Its antigen is not yet known. The input lacks base qualities; no much larger clone sits a single base away. The sample comes from a study of OX40 agonist ivuxolimab in advanced cancers. About the investigation overall: Ivuxolimab was an agonistic, fully human IgG2 monoclonal antibody directed against OX40 (CD134), a costimulatory receptor. Intravenous ivuxolimab was administered to patients every 2 weeks at six dose levels: 0.01, 0.1, 0.3, 1.5, 3 and 10 mg/kg. Of the roughly 52 patients in dose escalation, 19 had hepatocellular carcinoma, some 15 had melanoma, 9 had renal cell carcinoma and 9 had head and neck cancer. A male proportion of approximately 83% and a mean age of approximately 61 years, ranging from roughly 23 to 90, were recorded for the dose-escalation cohort. Patients were allowed to have had prior anti-PD-1, anti-PD-L1 or anti-CTLA-4 therapy, and approximately 39% of the dose-escalation patients had been treated with checkpoint inhibitors. Three dose-escalation patients achieved partial responses, one with hepatocellular carcinoma and two with cutaneous melanoma. Peripheral TCRbeta sequencing aimed to test whether ivuxolimab altered TCR sequence diversity and caused clonal T-cell expansion. The paper describes the monotherapy dose-escalation part (N = 52 patients) of the phase I trial of ivuxolimab.

Genomic DNA was isolated from the sorted cells so that the TCRbeta CDR3 region could be sequenced. The immunoSEQ Assay was used to sequence the TCRbeta CDR3 regions. This immuneACCESS table, as held by TCRdb, lists in-frame sequences with V and J called but not all clones. Of the missing ones, under half trace to an unresolved V gene in checked studies; the others have no known cause. Within this sample are approximately 92,000 clones, with 95% to 97% of them counted one time only. The biggest ten clones account for 2% to 2.5% of the sample. The trial excluded patients who had a history of autoimmune disease or who were on systemic immunosuppression. Peripheral blood for TCR sequencing was collected from all dose cohorts at baseline, on cycle 4 day 1, and on cycle 7 day 1. Samples came from an open-label, multicenter, first-in-human phase I dose-escalation trial of ivuxolimab. Adults with locally advanced or metastatic head and neck squamous cell, hepatocellular, melanoma or renal cell carcinoma were enrolled in the trial. CD4+ and CD8+ T cells were sorted separately from peripheral blood before TCR sequencing.

Relative to germline, V is missing 8 bases and J is missing 6 bases, with 14 bases of the junction outside any gene match. Its CDR3 holds 16 amino acids, cysteine through phenylalanine. Just CDR3 DNA is preserved here, 48 bases in frame from base 1. The CDR1 and CDR2 encoded by the germline V gene (reference sequence) are WNHNN and SYGVQD. The full study reports these points: On average, CD8+ T cells showed more expanded clones than CD4+ T cells after ivuxolimab. Antigen specificity was not determined for the clonally expanded peripheral T cells. In partial responders in the 0.1-3.0 mg/kg groups, normalized peripheral clonal expansion was found to be among the lowest, especially among CD8+ T cells. Low levels of normalized T-cell clonal expansion were also seen in some patients who did not respond. At doses of 0.1 to 3.0 mg/kg, clonal expansion of both CD4+ and CD8+ T cells in blood was seen between baseline and week 6.

This material consisted of CD4+ or CD8+ T cells sorted from blood, taken in a trial of the OX40 agonist ivuxolimab. This chain is built from TRBV10-1 and TRBJ2-1; the junction holds 9 bases that match TRBD1. This receptor was identified in an adult with an advanced solid tumor such as melanoma, head and neck, liver or kidney cancer. The CDR3 reads CASAGPGTGHINEQFF. The nucleotide sequence is given as TGCGCCAGCGCGGGACCGGGGACAGGGCACATCAATGAGCAGTTCTTC.